This T cell receptor (beta chain) was identified in a study of T cells after yellow fever vaccination. General study results and limits: The study found a weaker secondary response that peaked faster, day 5 versus 15. Subsequent booster samples again held most clones from primary vaccination (96% CD4, approximately 86% CD8). FACS-sorted repertoires could contain abundant clonotypes contaminating from the bulk population.

This clonotype was seen a handful of times. Its matching antigen is unknown. The TCR cDNA carried a universal primer site and UMIs from 5'RACE template switching. MiXCR, run by TCRdb on the 5' RACE reads, gives a single entry per CDR3 protein. The table includes around 300,000 distinct CDR3 sequences, approximately 4.3% detected once. The source of this sequence is a man aged 18 to 30 who received the YFV17D yellow fever vaccine. The starting material was PBMCs, obtained 15 days after the yellow fever booster vaccination.

The CDR3 region has the DNA TGTGCCAGCAGCTTAACGACTTCTGGAAACACCATATATTTT. Residues: CASSLTTSGNTIYF. The chain joins TRBV7-9 to TRBJ1-3; D unresolved. CDR1 and CDR2 from the germline V gene are SEHNR and FQNEAQ (reference sequence). The V end lost 2 bases, the J end lost 1 base, and 6 bases lay between the germline ends. This CDR3 comprises 14 residues.